What follows are 9 T cell receptor beta chains derived from one specimen sequenced in a study of radiotherapy plus CTLA-4 blockade in lung cancer (dated by TCRdb to 2017 to 2018). Library prep was done by the immunoSEQ multiplex PCR assay. What TCRdb holds here is the immuneACCESS table cut down to in-frame rearrangements. Part of the clones is not present; checked against another copy, under half of the missing clones reflect an unresolved V gene, and the others are unexplained. This sample is represented by some 51,000 clones; 77% of them were singletons. About 2.2% of the sample rests with the top ten. Source: peripheral blood, taken from a patient treated with radiotherapy plus ipilimumab. The source of these receptors is a human donor with non-small cell lung cancer whose response to radiotherapy plus ipilimumab could not be evaluated.

The V and J genes are TRBV2 and TRBJ2-5; maybe TRBD2 (6 bases). Trimming took off 6 bases at V and 1 base at J, with 12 bases between the two ends. From germline, CDR1 is SNHLY and CDR2 FYNNEI. CDR3 length equals 14 residues. The CDR3 DNA reads as TGTGCCAGCAGGGAGGGACGCCTCCAAGAGACCCAGTACTTC. Translation gives CASREGRLQETQYF.

The chain employs TRBV4-2 and TRBJ2-5; maybe TRBD2 (5 bases). The J call may be faulty, since TRBJ2-7 better matches the DNA end. The CDR3 length is 14 residues. From germline, CDR1 is LGHNA and CDR2 YNFKEQ. The DNA for the CDR3 is TGTGCCAGCAGCCAAGCCCCGGCGGGCTACGAGCAGTACTTC. It specifies CASSQAPAGYEQYF.

The CDR3 nucleotides read TGTGCCAGCAGTCCAGGGGGGTACTCTGGGGCCAACGTCCTGACTTTC. It yields the protein CASSPGGYSGANVLTF. The rearrangement links TRBV6-4 to TRBJ2-6; perhaps TRBD1 as D (7 bases). This CDR3 comprises 16 residues. V lost 5 bases, J lost 0 bases, and 11 bases lay in between. Germline V gene data show CDR1 as MRHNA and CDR2 as SNTAGT.

The chain uses TRBV10-1 and TRBJ1-6, with TRBD1 matching over 7 bases. CDR3 length: 16 residues. Looked up from germline, CDR1 is WNHNN and CDR2 is SYGVQD (reference sequence). Losses at the gene ends were 5 bases for V and 0 bases for J; bases not matched to a gene: 4. The CDR3 region is CASSPDRSSYNSPLHF. CDR3 nucleotide sequence: TGCGCCAGCAGTCCGGACAGGAGCTCCTATAATTCACCCCTCCACTTT.

The rearrangement uses TRBV4-2 and TRBJ1-1; D uncertain. The germline V gene has CDR1 LGHNA and CDR2 YNFKEQ. The CDR3 totals 16 residues. V was pared by 4 bases and J by 0 bases, with 15 bases between. The DNA for the CDR3 is TGTGCCAGCAGCCCCCCGGGGATCGTTATGAACACTGAAGCTTTCTTT. Protein sequence: CASSPPGIVMNTEAFF.

The chain recombines TRBV28 with TRBJ2-3, with D perhaps TRBD1 (6 bases). This CDR3 is 13 amino acids long. Trimming left V 7 bases short and J 6 bases short, with 14 bases between. Per germline, CDR1 MDHEN and CDR2 SYDVKM. CDR3 protein: CASMGAGIDTQYF. The CDR3 DNA follows: TGTGCCAGCATGGGGGCCGGGATTGATACGCAGTATTTT.

The CDR3 DNA follows: TGTGCCAGCAGCTTTTTAGCGGGAGCCCCAGACAATGAGCAGTTCTTC. Residues: CASSFLAGAPDNEQFF. This chain uses TRBV7-2 with TRBJ2-1; 9 nucleotides line up with TRBD2. CDR3 length: 16 residues. Germline CDR1 reads SGHTA; CDR2 reads FQGNSA. J gave up 5 bases and V 3 bases, and 8 bases lay outside the gene matches.

This clone was picked up a small number of times. The gene calls are TRBV19 and TRBJ2-3; TRBD2 is a possible D gene (5 bases). V was clipped by 10 bases and J by 4 bases, with 21 bases between them. The CDR3 is 15 amino acids. The germline gives CDR1 LNHDA, CDR2 SQIVND (reference sequence). The CDR3 bases are TGTGCCACCTCCGGGATAGCCACCACCCCAGATACGCAGTATTTT. Residues: CATSGIATTPDTQYF.

This rearrangement joins TRBV7-9 to TRBJ2-4; D is perhaps TRBD2 (6 bases). The V gene's germline CDR1 is SEHNR and CDR2 FQNEAQ (reference sequence). This CDR3 has 14 residues. V was cut by 2 bases and J by 8 bases, with 13 bases left in between. Here the CDR3 reads CASSLPGEVDIQYF. The CDR3, as DNA: TGTGCCAGCAGCTTACCCGGGGAGGTAGACATTCAGTACTTC.